These T cell receptor beta chains were read from a single sample in a study of PD-L1 blockade in urothelial cancer. Method: immunoSEQ multiplex PCR; TCRdb's copy keeps in-frame clones and lacks some. This table has around 93,000 clones, less than 85% appearing once. Sample: PBMCs, taken around atezolizumab (anti-PD-L1) treatment. The receptors stem from an older man with urothelial cancer. Each CDR3 is given with its conserved first and last residue. A D gene is named only where the DNA matches it firmly. Clone size is shown for a subset of rows, as once, few, many or a class of expanded clone.

size | D | J | V | CDR3 | DNA
once | - | TRBJ1-4 | TRBV6-5 | CASSYGPTGNEKLFF | TGTGCCAGCAGTTACGGCCCCACCGGGAATGAAAAACTGTTTTTT
- | TRBD1 | TRBJ1-1 | TRBV7-9 | CASSRWTGANTEAFF | TGTGCCAGCAGCCGCTGGACAGGAGCTAACACTGAAGCTTTCTTT
- | - | TRBJ1-5 | TRBV6-1 | CASSGFVQAQPQHF | TGTGCCAGCAGTGGATTCGTACAGGCCCAGCCCCAGCATTTT
- | - | TRBJ1-2 | TRBV6-5 | CASSYSGGDNYGYTF | TGTGCCAGCAGTTACTCCGGCGGTGATAACTATGGCTACACCTTC
- | TRBD1 | TRBJ2-3 | TRBV11-3 | CASSADRVSTDTQYF | TGTGCCAGCAGCGCCGACAGGGTGAGCACAGATACGCAGTATTTT
- | TRBD2 | TRBJ2-3 | TRBV7-8 | CASSPRRLAGETSSTDTQYF | TGTGCCAGCAGCCCCCGGCGACTGGCGGGGGAGACTTCTAGCACAGATACGCAGTATTTT
- | TRBD1 | TRBJ2-7 | TRBV7-2 | CASSQDRGRSEQYF | TGTGCCAGCAGCCAGGACAGGGGGCGAAGCGAGCAGTACTTC
- | TRBD2 | TRBJ2-1 | TRBV7-6 | CASSFLATLAGVHEQFF | TGTGCCAGCAGCTTCCTTGCGACATTGGCGGGGGTCCATGAGCAGTTCTTC
- | - | TRBJ2-7 | TRBV4-1 | CASSQEISSETYEQYF | TGCGCCAGCAGCCAAGAGATAAGCAGCGAGACCTACGAGCAGTACTTC
- | TRBD2 | TRBJ2-1 | TRBV27 | CASSRGGAGHNEQFF | TGTGCCAGCAGCCGGGGGGGGGCAGGCCACAATGAGCAGTTCTTC
once | TRBD2 | TRBJ2-2 | TRBV7-2 | CASSAPTSGANTGELFF | TGTGCCAGCAGCGCACCTACTAGCGGGGCGAACACCGGGGAGCTGTTTTTT
- | - | TRBJ1-1 | TRBV7-9 | CASSSQVNTEAFF | TGTGCCAGCAGCTCACAGGTGAACACTGAAGCTTTCTTT